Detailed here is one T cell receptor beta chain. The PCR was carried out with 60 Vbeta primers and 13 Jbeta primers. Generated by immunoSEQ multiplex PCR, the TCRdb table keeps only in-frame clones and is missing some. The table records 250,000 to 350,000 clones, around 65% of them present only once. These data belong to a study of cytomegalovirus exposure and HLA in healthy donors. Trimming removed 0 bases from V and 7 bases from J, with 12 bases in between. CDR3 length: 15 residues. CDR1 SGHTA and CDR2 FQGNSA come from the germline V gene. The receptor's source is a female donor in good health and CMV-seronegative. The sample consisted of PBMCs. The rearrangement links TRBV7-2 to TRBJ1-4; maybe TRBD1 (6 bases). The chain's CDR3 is CASSLAHRETEKLFF. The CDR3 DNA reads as TGTGCCAGCAGCTTAGCCCACAGGGAGACTGAAAAACTGTTTTTT.